A single sample is the source of the 8 T cell receptor beta chains below, sequenced in a study of vaccination effects on CD4 cells after COVID-19 (dated by TCRdb to 2021 to 2024). In the ViraFEST assay, PBMC were stimulated with viral peptide pools, and TCR sequencing was then used to find antigen-specific CD4+ T cell clonotypes based on their expansion. After approximately 11 days of culture, CD4+ T cells were isolated with the EasySep CD4+ T cell isolation kit. None of the healthy vaccine recipients had a prior SARS-CoV-2 infection, which was confirmed by nucleocapsid antibody tests that came back negative both before and after vaccination. The library relied on the immunoSEQ multiplex PCR assay. TCRdb re-hosts the immuneACCESS table, in-frame sequences only. Its copies lack some clones; in the studies checked, an unresolved V gene accounts for under half of them, and the cause for the rest is not known. This sample gives about 73,000 clones in total; around 81% of them show up just once. Of the sample, 10% falls within the top ten clones.

These receptors' targets are unknown. This specimen was CD4+ T cells from PBMCs cultured with SARS-CoV-2 spike peptides, taken before COVID-19 vaccination. The label giving this sample's cell subset or site can be read as: SARS-CoV-2 spike overlapping peptide pool stimulation. The receptors shown here come from a human donor who received a COVID-19 vaccine.

This sequence joins TRBV27 and TRBJ2-2; TRBD1 is a possible D gene (6 bases). The CDR3 has 14 residues. V lost 3 bases and J lost 4, with 9 bases in between. Germline loops: CDR1 MNHEY, CDR2 SMNVEV (reference sequence). CDR3 DNA sequence: TGTGCCAGCAGTTTGCAGGGGAGCACCGGGGAGCTGTTTTTT. This sequence encodes CASSLQGSTGELFF.

The rearrangement links TRBV7-2 to TRBJ1-1; 7 positions agree with TRBD1. CDR1 is SGHTA, CDR2 FQGNSA, per germline. The CDR3 has 13 residues. Trimming cost V 3 bases and J 7 bases; bases outside gene matches: 5. In DNA form, the CDR3 reads TGTGCCAGCAGCTTCGACAGGGCGGATGAAGCTTTCTTT. Its protein product is CASSFDRADEAFF.

The chain recombines TRBV5-6 with TRBJ2-7; 8 bases are a match to TRBD2. This CDR3 is 17 amino acids long. With 4 bases clipped from V and 2 bases from J, the junction kept 14 bases outside the gene matches. The germline V gene encodes CDR1 SGHDT and CDR2 YYEEEE. The CDR3 DNA reads as TGTGCCAGCAGCCGGGCTTTAGAGCGGGGGCGAACCTACGAGCAGTACGTC. Amino acid sequence: CASSRALERGRTYEQYV.

The V gene is TRBV18, the J gene TRBJ1-1, with D possibly being TRBD1 (5 bases). V was shortened by 6 bases and J by 4 bases, with 18 bases between the two germline ends. The CDR3 consists of 15 residues. Per the germline V gene, CDR1 is KGHSH and CDR2 is LQKENI. Written as DNA, the CDR3 is TGTGCCAGCTCGCCCATAGGGGATACGAGCACTGAAGCTTTCTTT. It is translated as CASSPIGDTSTEAFF.

The rearrangement joins TRBV7-3 to TRBJ2-1, with 12 bases fitting TRBD1. Per germline, CDR1 SGHTA and CDR2 FQGTGA. This CDR3 contains 15 residues. V shed 4 bases and J 9 bases; nucleotides not matched to a gene: 7. The CDR3 bases are TGTGCCAGCAGCTCTCCGGGACAGGGGGCACGTGAGCAGTTCTTC. It codes for CASSSPGQGAREQFF.

This clone was observed once. The chain uses TRBV5-1 and TRBJ1-1, with 10 bases lining up with TRBD1. The germline V gene has CDR1 SGHRS and CDR2 YFSETQ. The ends lost 2 bases at V and 5 bases at J; junction bases unmatched: 6. The CDR3 spans 15 residues. CDR3 DNA sequence: TGCGCCAGCAGCTTTGGGGACAGGGGAGGTACTGAAGCTTTCTTT. It yields the protein CASSFGDRGGTEAFF.

V gene TRBV5-1 combines with J gene TRBJ2-2; D call uncertain. CDR1 and CDR2 (germline): SGHRS, YFSETQ. The CDR3 runs to 16 residues. V shed 5 bases and J shed 0 bases, with 14 bases lying between them. As DNA, the CDR3 is TGCGCCAGCAGTAGTTCAGTCCGCTCGAACACCGGGGAGCTGTTTTTT. It is translated as CASSSSVRSNTGELFF.

This clone occurred a few times. Other DNA sequences in the sample encode the same CDR3. The chain joins TRBV28 to TRBJ1-5; no firm D call. The CDR3 extends over 15 amino acids. Trimming pared 4 bases from V and 2 bases from J, leaving 12 bases between. CDR1 MDHEN and CDR2 SYDVKM come from the germline V gene. CDR3 in amino acids: CASSSPQGGNQPQHF. CDR3 DNA sequence: TGTGCCAGCAGTTCCCCTCAAGGCGGCAATCAGCCCCAGCATTTT.